These 32 T cell receptor beta chains originate from one sample sequenced in a study of neoadjuvant anti-PD-1 for oral cavity cancer. Measured with immunoSEQ multiplex PCR; TCRdb has only the in-frame clones, and not every one. The sample lists around 30,000 clones, about 87% occurring once. Sample: PBMCs, taken before nivolumab (anti-PD-1) treatment. These receptors came from a person aged 35 to 85 with oral cavity squamous cell carcinoma.

In nucleotides, the CDR3 is TGCGCCAGCAGCCAAGATCTAGGCCACAATCAGCCCCAGCATTTT. Its protein product is CASSQDLGHNQPQHF. V usage is TRBV4-3 and J usage is TRBJ1-5; D not resolved. The CDR3 totals 15 residues. Germline assignment: CDR1 LGHNA and CDR2 YSLEER. V lost 0 bases and J lost 3, with 9 bases in between.

V is TRBV30 and J is TRBJ2-5; no clear D gene. The V end was cut by 2 bases, the J end by 5 bases, with 6 bases between. Germline CDR1 reads GTSNPN; CDR2 reads SVGIG (reference sequence). The CDR3 totals 11 residues. The CDR3 coding sequence is TGTGCCTGGAGTTCGGGCGAGACCCAGTACTTC. Residues: CAWSSGETQYF.

This clone was found once. This chain links TRBV7-2 with TRBJ2-3, with 11 bases matching TRBD2. The CDR3 loop spans 15 amino acids. The V segment lost 5 bases and the J segment 1 base; nucleotides outside the gene matches: 2. In germline, CDR1 is SGHTA, CDR2 FQGNSA. CDR3 in amino acids: CASSPSGGRTDTQYF. In DNA form, the CDR3 reads TGTGCCAGCAGCCCTAGCGGGGGGCGCACAGATACGCAGTATTTT.

The chain carries TRBV5-1 and TRBJ2-3, with TRBD2 matching over 7 bases. Germline CDR1 SGHRS, CDR2 YFSETQ. V dropped 4 bases and J dropped 6; count of bases not matched to a gene: 11. This CDR3 region has 15 residues. Here the CDR3 reads CASSQEGRGLDTQYF. CDR3 DNA: TGCGCCAGCAGCCAGGAGGGGCGGGGGTTGGATACGCAGTATTTT.

The rearrangement uses TRBV15 and TRBJ2-7, with 8 bases aligning to TRBD1. V dropped 6 bases and J dropped 2; count of bases not matched to a gene: 3. The CDR3 is 13 amino acids. Germline CDR1 and CDR2: LNHNV and YYDKDF (reference sequence). In DNA, the CDR3 is TGTGCCACCAGACCGGGACAGGCCTACGAGCAGTACTTC. Protein sequence: CATRPGQAYEQYF.

The V call is TRBV4-3, the J call TRBJ2-1; D is perhaps TRBD1 or TRBD2 (5 bases each). V dropped 2 bases and J dropped 1 base, with 24 bases sitting between them. Germline V gene data show CDR1 as LGHNA and CDR2 as YSLEER. CDR3 size: 20 residues. The CDR3 region is CASSQRMGLPGTSSYNEQFF. DNA for the CDR3: TGCGCCAGCAGCCAACGGATGGGGCTACCCGGGACGTCGTCCTACAATGAGCAGTTCTTC.

The V and J genes are TRBV27 and TRBJ2-2, with 9 bases matching TRBD1. The CDR3 extends over 15 amino acids. Germline assignment: CDR1 MNHEY and CDR2 SMNVEV (reference sequence). V lost 8 bases to trimming and J lost 6 bases; unmatched junction nucleotides: 10. CDR3 sequence (DNA): TGTGCCAGCCGGGGAGGGGACAGGGTGGCCGGGGAGCTGTTTTTT. This gives the protein CASRGGDRVAGELFF.

The CDR3 loop reads CASSISQGNLYEQYF. In DNA, the CDR3 is TGTGCCAGTAGTATTTCACAGGGGAACCTCTACGAGCAGTACTTC. This chain joins TRBV19 and TRBJ2-7, with 7 bases aligning to TRBD1. V gave up 3 bases and J gave up 3 bases; unmatched junction bases: 8. CDR3 length: 15 amino acids. The V gene's germline CDR1 is LNHDA and CDR2 SQIVND (reference sequence).

The genes are TRBV5-8 and TRBJ2-3; no firm D call. Germline V gene sequence: CDR1 SGHTS, CDR2 YDEGEE. V gave up 1 base and J gave up 3 bases, with 3 bases separating them. This CDR3 spans 12 amino acids. CDR3 sequence reads: CASSLWTDTQYF. The DNA for the CDR3 is TGTGCCAGCAGCTTGTGGACAGATACGCAGTATTTT.

The CDR3 coding sequence is TGCGCCAGCAGCTTTCTCACTGACAGGGGCGGGAACAATGAGCAGTTCTTC. It codes for CASSFLTDRGGNNEQFF. This sequence joins TRBV5-1 and TRBJ2-1; 8 positions match TRBD1. There are 17 residues in the CDR3. V shed 2 bases, J shed 5 bases, and the junction held 12 bases outside the gene matches. Per germline, CDR1 SGHRS and CDR2 YFSETQ.

The rearrangement uses TRBV18 and TRBJ2-5, with TRBD2 identical over 12 bases. Losses at the gene ends were 6 bases for V and 0 bases for J; bases not matched to a gene: 8. CDR3 size: 17 residues. CDR1 is KGHSH, CDR2 LQKENI, per germline. The CDR3 here is CASSQRTSGVNQETQYF. CDR3 bases: TGTGCCAGCTCCCAACGGACTAGCGGGGTCAACCAAGAGACCCAGTACTTC.

This sequence joins TRBV15 and TRBJ2-6; D gene uncertain. The CDR3 totals 16 residues. The germline gives CDR1 LNHNV, CDR2 YYDKDF (reference sequence). V lost 0 bases to trimming and J lost 0 bases, with 6 bases between them. As DNA, the CDR3 is TGTGCCACCAGCAGAGACAGGCTCTCTGGGGCCAACGTCCTGACTTTC. Its translation is CATSRDRLSGANVLTF.

The rearrangement joins TRBV11-2 to TRBJ2-2; 8 bases map to TRBD2. The germline V gene has CDR1 SGHAT and CDR2 FQNNGV. Trimming took 5 bases from V and 0 from J; bases not matched to a gene: 5. The CDR3 contains 16 residues. CDR3 sequence reads: CASSPAGGPNTGELFF. The CDR3 coding sequence is TGTGCCAGCAGCCCCGCGGGGGGCCCGAACACCGGGGAGCTGTTTTTT.

This chain uses TRBV19 with TRBJ1-1, with a weak D call TRBD1 (5 bases). CDR1 LNHDA and CDR2 SQIVND come from the germline V gene (reference sequence). CDR3 size: 14 residues. Trimming left V 7 bases short and J 2 bases short, with 14 bases between. CDR3 DNA: TGTGCCAGTACCCCGGGGCAGGGTAACACTGAAGCTTTCTTT. Amino acids: CASTPGQGNTEAFF. Based on the CDR3 plus reference TRBV19 and TRBJ1-1, the full variable domain is DGGITQSPKYLFRKEGQNVTLSCEQNLNHDAMYWYRQDPGQGLRLIYYSQIVNDFQKGDIAEGYSVSREKKESFPLTVTSAQKNPTAFYLCASTPGQGNTEAFFGQGTRLTVV.

The rearrangement uses TRBV15 and TRBJ2-7, with a possible D match to TRBD1 (6 bases). The ends were cut back, 0 bases at V and 10 bases at J, with 19 bases in the middle. The CDR3 extends over 15 amino acids. Germline CDR1 LNHNV, CDR2 YYDKDF (reference sequence). The CDR3 nucleotides are TGTGCCACCAGCAGAGAGCTACAGGGCCCTGACGGTCAGTACTTC. It specifies CATSRELQGPDGQYF.

CDR3 in DNA: TGTGCCAGCGGGGACAGGGAGGTTTATAATTCACCCCTCCACTTT. Its translation is CASGDREVYNSPLHF. The chain uses TRBV6-5 and TRBJ1-6; 9 bases match TRBD1. V shed 8 bases, J shed 4 bases, and the junction held 6 bases outside the gene matches. Germline assignment: CDR1 MNHEY and CDR2 SVGAGI. The length of the CDR3 is 15 residues.

The gene calls are TRBV7-7 and TRBJ1-1; no definite D call. V dropped 3 bases and J dropped 2 bases, with 7 bases sitting between them. The germline gives CDR1 SSHAT, CDR2 FNYEAQ (reference sequence). The CDR3 has 13 residues. In DNA, the CDR3 is TGTGCCAGCAGCTTTAACAGTAACACTGAAGCTTTCTTT. This sequence encodes CASSFNSNTEAFF.

The chain combines TRBV7-2 with TRBJ2-5; possible D gene TRBD1, 5 bases. CDR1 and CDR2 (germline): SGHTA, FQGNSA. Between the trimmed V and J ends, which lost 5 bases and 4 bases, there was a span of 14 bases. The CDR3 is made up of 14 amino acids. The CDR3 spells CASSGRVFLETQYF. Here the CDR3 DNA reads TGTGCCAGCAGCGGCAGGGTTTTTCTAGAGACCCAGTACTTC. Based on the CDR3 plus reference TRBV7-2 and TRBJ2-5, the full variable domain is GAGVSQSPSNKVTEKGKDVELRCDPISGHTALYWYRQSLGQGLEFLIYFQGNSAPDKSGLPSDRFSAERTGGSVSTLTIQRTQQEDSAVYLCASSGRVFLETQYFGPGTRLLVL.

The chain recombines TRBV13 with TRBJ1-1; weak D call: TRBD1 (5 bases). The CDR3 is made up of 13 amino acids. In germline, CDR1 is PRHDT, CDR2 FYEKMQ (reference sequence). Trimming shortened V by 2 bases and J by 7 bases, and 11 bases separated the two germline ends. The CDR3 sequence is CASSLRGAGEAFF. The DNA of the CDR3 is TGTGCCAGCAGCTTACGGGGCGCGGGTGAAGCTTTCTTT. The variable domain in full, with the rest retrieved from reference TRBV13 and TRBJ1-1, is AAGVIQSPRHLIKEKRETATLKCYPIPRHDTVYWYQQGPGQDPQFLISFYEKMQSDKGSIPDRFSAQQFSDYHSELNMSSLELGDSALYFCASSLRGAGEAFFGQGTRLTVV.

This clone was found once. This chain joins TRBV27 and TRBJ2-3; no clear D. V was shortened by 9 bases and J by 8 bases, with 27 bases between the two germline ends. The germline V gene encodes CDR1 MNHEY and CDR2 SMNVEV (reference sequence). CDR3 length: 16 amino acids. For the CDR3, the DNA is TGTGCCAGTGCACCCCGGATGCTACGCAGTACGGTTACGCAGTATTTT. It yields the protein CASAPRMLRSTVTQYF.

The DNA for the CDR3 is TGCGCCAGCAGCTTATCGTGGGGGACAGGTCTCTCTGGAAACACCATATATTTT. Translating it yields CASSLSWGTGLSGNTIYF. This rearrangement joins TRBV5-1 to TRBJ1-3, with TRBD1 matching over 8 bases. This CDR3 has 18 amino acids. The V segment lost 2 bases and the J segment 0 bases; nucleotides outside the gene matches: 10. Germline V gene sequence: CDR1 SGHRS, CDR2 YFSETQ.

The chain has TRBV6-4 and TRBJ2-5, with D uncertain. Between the trimmed V and J ends, which lost 2 bases and 5 bases, there was a span of 3 bases. The length of the CDR3 is 11 residues. Looked up from germline, CDR1 is MRHNA and CDR2 is SNTAGT. The chain's CDR3 is CASSDVETQYF. CDR3 DNA: TGTGCCAGCAGTGACGTGGAGACCCAGTACTTC.

This chain links TRBV4-1 with TRBJ1-2; 7 positions match TRBD1. Unmatched junction bases numbered 5, after V lost 0 bases and J lost 4 bases. CDR1 is MGHRA, CDR2 YSYEKL, per germline. This CDR3 region has 15 residues. The CDR3 sequence is CASSQDSTGVYGYTF. The CDR3 DNA is TGCGCCAGCAGCCAAGATAGCACAGGGGTCTATGGCTACACCTTC.

V and J are TRBV7-8 and TRBJ1-4; D call uncertain. Germline assignment: CDR1 SGHVS and CDR2 FQNEAQ. With 1 base removed from V and 4 bases from J, the gap between germline ends came to 10 bases. The CDR3 runs 15 residues. CDR3 loop: CASSLGGGINEKLFF. CDR3 nucleotides: TGTGCCAGCAGCTTAGGAGGAGGTATTAATGAAAAACTGTTTTTT.

The chain uses TRBV11-3 and TRBJ2-1; TRBD2 matches at 7 bases. CDR1 is SGHNT and CDR2 is YENEEA in the germline V gene. CDR3 length equals 14 residues. Trimming took 1 base from V and 11 from J; bases not matched to a gene: 8. The CDR3 loop reads CASSLVQGGGKQFF. CDR3 coding DNA: TGTGCCAGCAGCTTAGTCCAGGGCGGGGGTAAGCAGTTCTTC.

The table lists this clone with a count of one. The CDR3 protein is CAWDPEGTEAFF. The CDR3 DNA reads as TGTGCCTGGGATCCGGAGGGCACTGAAGCTTTCTTT. The chain joins TRBV30 to TRBJ1-1; D gene ambiguous. The V end was cut by 5 bases, the J end by 4 bases, with 11 bases between. The CDR3 is 12 residues long. CDR1 GTSNPN and CDR2 SVGIG come from the germline V gene (reference sequence).

The chain combines TRBV25-1 with TRBJ1-2; no definite D call. Germline assignment: CDR1 MGHDK and CDR2 SYGVNS. V lost 2 bases, J lost 2 bases, and 9 bases lay in between. This CDR3 contains 14 residues. CDR3 sequence: CASSELRENYGYTF. CDR3 nucleotides: TGTGCCAGCAGTGAACTCCGAGAAAACTATGGCTACACCTTC.

This clone was found a few times. As DNA, the CDR3 is TGTGCCAGCAGCGTAGATAGCGGAATACTATACAATGAGCAGTTCTTC. Amino acid sequence: CASSVDSGILYNEQFF. The chain carries TRBV9 and TRBJ2-1; D possibly corresponds to TRBD2 (6 bases). Trimming left V 0 bases short and J 4 bases short, with 14 bases between. CDR3 length equals 16 residues. Germline CDR1 is SGDLS and CDR2 is YYNGEE. Together with reference TRBV9 and TRBJ2-1, the CDR3 gives the full variable domain: DSGVTQTPKHLITATGQRVTLRCSPRSGDLSVYWYQQSLDQGLQFLIQYYNGEERAKGNILERFSAQQFPDLHSELNLSSLELGDSALYFCASSVDSGILYNEQFFGPGTRLTVL.

The V and J genes are TRBV7-8 and TRBJ1-2; 8 positions agree with TRBD1. The CDR3 consists of 14 residues. Germline assignment: CDR1 SGHVS and CDR2 FQNEAQ. J gave up 4 bases and V 1 base, and 2 bases lay outside the gene matches. CDR3 sequence: CASSLGTGGYGYTF. DNA of the CDR3: TGTGCCAGCAGCTTAGGAACAGGGGGCTATGGCTACACCTTC.

The J gene is TRBJ2-3, the V gene TRBV11-2; no clear D gene. Germline V lookup: CDR1 SGHAT, CDR2 FQNNGV. The length of the CDR3 is 12 residues. With 5 bases removed from V and 3 bases from J, the gap between germline ends came to 6 bases. The DNA for the CDR3 is TGTGCCAGCAGCCCCCAGACAGATACGCAGTATTTT. It yields the protein CASSPQTDTQYF.

As DNA, the CDR3 is TGCGCCAGCAGCTCCCGGGACAGGGATAACTCCTACGAGCAGTACTTC. Its translation is CASSSRDRDNSYEQYF. V is TRBV5-1 and J is TRBJ2-7; TRBD1 matches at 9 bases. The CDR3 covers 16 residues. The trim removed 3 bases at V and 0 bases at J, leaving 7 bases unmatched. Germline lookup yields CDR1 SGHRS and CDR2 YFSETQ. The whole variable domain, remainder taken from reference TRBV5-1 and TRBJ2-7, is KAGVTQTPRYLIKTRGQQVTLSCSPISGHRSVSWYQQTPGQGLQFLFEYFSETQRNKGNFPGRFSGRQFSNSRSEMNVSTLELGDSALYLCASSSRDRDNSYEQYFGPGTRLTVT.

J is TRBJ2-5 and V is TRBV28; 13 nucleotides line up with TRBD2. Germline values: CDR1 MDHEN, CDR2 SYDVKM. V dropped 3 bases and J dropped 1; count of bases not matched to a gene: 8. CDR3 length: 18 residues. This CDR3 reads CASSFVTSGGTGQETQYF. The CDR3 nucleotides are TGTGCCAGCAGTTTCGTGACTAGCGGGGGGACCGGCCAAGAGACCCAGTACTTC.